These 22 T cell receptor beta chains share one sample of origin, sequenced in a study of OX40 agonist ivuxolimab in advanced cancers. Repertoires were generated with immunoSEQ multiplex PCR, while TCRdb's copy carries only in-frame clones and drops some. The sample carries approximately 74,000 clones, 90% recorded once. The source material was CD4+ or CD8+ T cells sorted from blood, sampled in a trial of the OX40 agonist ivuxolimab. These receptors originate from an adult with an advanced solid tumor such as melanoma, head and neck, liver or kidney cancer.

The chain uses TRBV27 and TRBJ2-7, with unresolved D. The V and J ends lost 5 bases and 0 bases respectively, with 11 bases between them. Germline CDR1 is MNHEY and CDR2 is SMNVEV (reference sequence). This CDR3 has 14 amino acids. The CDR3 region is CASSRRTSSYEQYF. As DNA, the CDR3 is TGTGCCAGCAGTCGACGAACCAGCTCCTACGAGCAGTACTTC.

The chain is built from TRBV28 and TRBJ2-5; 10 positions agree with TRBD1. Germline V CDR1 and CDR2: MDHEN, SYDVKM. The CDR3 loop spans 15 amino acids. After removal of 6 bases from V and 2 bases from J, the junction contained 6 bases not matched to a gene. CDR3 in DNA: TGTGCCAGCAGAAGGGACAGGGGTCTACAAGAGACCCAGTACTTC. Translating gives CASRRDRGLQETQYF.

The chain is built from TRBV5-4 and TRBJ2-7; 7 bases are shared with TRBD1. V dropped 0 bases and J dropped 2; count of bases not matched to a gene: 8. The CDR3 sequence is 16 residues long. Germline-derived CDR1 and CDR2 are SGHNT and YYREEE (reference sequence). CDR3 sequence reads: CASSLDRFRGTYEQYF. CDR3 in DNA: TGTGCCAGCAGCTTGGATCGTTTCAGGGGGACCTACGAGCAGTACTTC.

V and J are TRBV15 and TRBJ2-3; 7 bases line up with TRBD1. The CDR3 sequence is 16 residues long. V was pared by 0 bases and J by 0 bases, with 3 bases of the junction left unmatched. Per germline, CDR1 LNHNV and CDR2 YYDKDF (reference sequence). This CDR3 reads CATSRDLQGSTDTQYF. CDR3 DNA: TGTGCCACCAGCAGAGATTTACAGGGGAGCACAGATACGCAGTATTTT.

The chain carries TRBV6-5 and TRBJ2-7; 10 bases align to TRBD1. The CDR3 consists of 15 residues. Germline-derived CDR1 and CDR2 are MNHEY and SVGAGI. The ends lost 6 bases at V and 3 bases at J; junction bases unmatched: 8. The CDR3 here is CASSWRGTGDYEQYF. The CDR3 DNA is TGTGCCAGCAGCTGGCGGGGGACAGGGGACTACGAGCAGTACTTC.

This chain joins TRBV18 and TRBJ2-3; no firm D call. The length of the CDR3 is 12 residues. V shed 1 base and J shed 5 bases, with 4 bases lying between them. CDR1 is KGHSH and CDR2 is LQKENI in the germline V gene. This CDR3 reads CASSPRLDTQYF. CDR3 in DNA: TGTGCCAGCTCACCACGGCTAGATACGCAGTATTTT. Together with reference TRBV18 and TRBJ2-3, the CDR3 gives the full variable domain: NAGVMQNPRHLVRRRGQEARLRCSPMKGHSHVYWYRQLPEEGLKFMVYLQKENIIDESGMPKERFSAEFPKEGPSILRIQQVVRGDSAAYFCASSPRLDTQYFGPGTRLTVL.

The chain uses TRBV5-1 and TRBJ2-1; 8 positions match TRBD2. J gave up 15 bases and V 0 bases, and 14 bases lay outside the gene matches. CDR3 length equals 15 residues. Germline V gives CDR1 SGHRS, CDR2 YFSETQ. The CDR3 DNA reads TGCGCCAGCAGCTTGGGGTCTAGCGGGCAAGGTAGGCTGTTCTTC. Residues: CASSLGSSGQGRLFF.

V is TRBV5-1 and J is TRBJ1-4; perhaps TRBD1 as D (5 bases). The germline V gene has CDR1 SGHRS and CDR2 YFSETQ. This CDR3 contains 16 residues. V was clipped by 1 base and J by 5 bases, with 15 bases between them. The CDR3 nucleotides are TGCGCCAGCAGCTTGAATTCAGGGCCGGTGAATGAAAAACTGTTTTTT. Encoded protein: CASSLNSGPVNEKLFF. The complete variable domain, with remaining parts taken from reference TRBV5-1 and TRBJ1-4, reads KAGVTQTPRYLIKTRGQQVTLSCSPISGHRSVSWYQQTPGQGLQFLFEYFSETQRNKGNFPGRFSGRQFSNSRSEMNVSTLELGDSALYLCASSLNSGPVNEKLFFGSGTQLSVL.

V gene TRBV30 combines with J gene TRBJ2-3; TRBD1 might be the D (6 bases). Trimming took off 2 bases at V and 3 bases at J, with 15 bases between the two ends. CDR1 GTSNPN and CDR2 SVGIG come from the germline V gene (reference sequence). This CDR3 comprises 15 residues. Written as DNA, the CDR3 is TGTGCCTGGAGTAAAACAGGGAAAAGGACAGATACGCAGTATTTT. It specifies CAWSKTGKRTDTQYF.

A single count supports this clone. The rearrangement joins TRBV19 to TRBJ2-1; TRBD1 agrees at 8 bases. This CDR3 spans 16 amino acids. V was clipped by 4 bases and J by 2 bases; unmatched bases: 7. Germline CDR1 LNHDA, CDR2 SQIVND (reference sequence). The DNA for the CDR3 is TGTGCCAGTAGTAGAGGGACAGGTGCCCCCTACAATGAGCAGTTCTTC. Amino acids: CASSRGTGAPYNEQFF.

This chain joins TRBV5-1 and TRBJ2-3; 7 bases are shared with TRBD1. The V and J ends lost 3 bases and 4 bases, in that order; junction bases with no gene match: 8. Germline assignment: CDR1 SGHRS and CDR2 YFSETQ. There are 15 residues in the CDR3. The CDR3 here is CASSSTGNSADTQYF. CDR3 bases: TGCGCCAGCAGCTCGACAGGGAATTCAGCAGATACGCAGTATTTT.

This clone was detected once. The gene calls are TRBV6-1 and TRBJ1-1; no clear D gene. Trimming removed 2 bases at V and 0 bases at J, with 10 bases between. Germline V gene lookup returns CDR1 MNHNS and CDR2 SASEGT. The CDR3 is made up of 15 amino acids. The chain's CDR3 is CASSESLGLNTEAFF. Here the CDR3 DNA reads TGTGCCAGCAGTGAAAGTCTAGGTCTGAACACTGAAGCTTTCTTT.

CDR3 amino acids: CASTLRHEDYGYTF. CDR3 sequence (DNA): TGTGCCAGCACCCTACGACACGAAGACTATGGCTACACCTTC. The chain has TRBV28 and TRBJ1-2, with D hard to call. Germline lookup yields CDR1 MDHEN and CDR2 SYDVKM. The V gene lost 7 bases and the J gene lost 3 bases, with 15 bases spanning the gap. The CDR3 is made up of 14 amino acids.

V is TRBV6-1 and J is TRBJ2-5; a weak D match, TRBD1 (5 bases). V was shortened by 0 bases and J by 4 bases, with 9 bases between the two germline ends. The CDR3 runs to 14 residues. CDR1 MNHNS and CDR2 SASEGT come from the germline V gene. The CDR3 protein is CASSEAIGAETQYF. DNA of the CDR3: TGTGCCAGCAGTGAAGCGATAGGGGCAGAGACCCAGTACTTC.

This chain uses TRBV2 with TRBJ2-6, with D possibly being TRBD1 or TRBD2 (5 bases each). V was cut by 4 bases and J by 0 bases, with 10 bases left in between. Germline V CDR1 and CDR2: SNHLY, FYNNEI. The CDR3 consists of 16 residues. The CDR3 region has the DNA TGTGCCAGCAGTGGGGACGGTTTCTCTGGGGCCAACGTCCTGACTTTC. This sequence encodes CASSGDGFSGANVLTF. Variable domain in full (rest from reference TRBV2 and TRBJ2-6): EPEVTQTPSHQVTQMGQEVILRCVPISNHLYFYWYRQILGQKVEFLVSFYNNEISEKSEIFDDQFSVERPDGSNFTLKIRSTKLEDSAMYFCASSGDGFSGANVLTFGAGSRLTVL.

The rearrangement uses TRBV7-9 and TRBJ2-7; the D is unclear. V dropped 4 bases and J dropped 6 bases, with 7 bases sitting between them. CDR3 size: 11 residues. Germline-derived CDR1 and CDR2 are SEHNR and FQNEAQ (reference sequence). CDR3 amino acids: CASSSGPEQYF. As DNA, the CDR3 is TGTGCCAGCAGCTCCGGACCCGAGCAGTACTTC.

This chain connects TRBV30 to TRBJ1-1; weak D call: TRBD1 (5 bases). Trimming shortened V by 5 bases and J by 1 base, and 8 bases separated the two germline ends. Germline V CDR1 and CDR2: GTSNPN, SVGIG (reference sequence). The CDR3 spans 12 residues. The CDR3 region is CAWDSANTEAFF. The DNA of the CDR3 is TGTGCCTGGGACAGCGCGAACACTGAAGCTTTCTTT.

This clone was recorded once. The chain joins TRBV7-2 to TRBJ1-4; no firm D call. The length of the CDR3 is 15 residues. Germline CDR1 reads SGHTA; CDR2 reads FQGNSA. Trimming left V 4 bases short and J 0 bases short, with 9 bases between. CDR3 nucleotides: TGTGCCAGCAGCTACGGTCCTGCAACTAATGAAAAACTGTTTTTT. This gives the protein CASSYGPATNEKLFF.

The chain recombines TRBV5-1 with TRBJ2-3; TRBD2 matches at 7 bases. The V segment lost 3 bases and the J segment 0 bases; nucleotides outside the gene matches: 19. Per germline, CDR1 SGHRS and CDR2 YFSETQ. CDR3 length: 20 residues. The CDR3 bases are TGCGCCAGCAGCTACCAGACTAGCAGATTTCAGTCCACTAGCACAGATACGCAGTATTTT. Its translation is CASSYQTSRFQSTSTDTQYF.

This clone was observed a handful of times. The V gene is TRBV23-1, the J gene TRBJ2-2; the D gene is possibly TRBD2 (6 bases). TRBV23-1 is sorted into the ORF group, with uncertain function. This CDR3 has 16 residues. Trimming took 2 bases from V and 4 from J, leaving 14 bases between them. DNA of the CDR3: TGCGCCAGCAGTCAAAGCCGGGAGCTACCCACCGGGGAGCTGTTTTTT. This codes for CASSQSRELPTGELFF.

The CDR3 sequence is CASRYGTLPRYF. The CDR3 region has the DNA TGTGCCAGCAGATACGGGACACTCCCGAGGTACTTC. The chain has TRBV5-8 and TRBJ2-7; possible D gene TRBD1, 6 bases. Trimming shortened V by 5 bases and J by 12 bases, and 18 bases separated the two germline ends. Germline V gene lookup returns CDR1 SGHTS and CDR2 YDEGEE. The CDR3 is 12 residues long.

The chain carries TRBV11-2 and TRBJ2-1, with D unclear. Deletions cut 3 bases from V and 5 bases from J, with 2 bases between. Per germline, CDR1 SGHAT and CDR2 FQNNGV. The CDR3 is made up of 11 amino acids. The CDR3 coding sequence is TGTGCCAGCAGCTTCGACAATGAGCAGTTCTTC. Protein sequence: CASSFDNEQFF.